The sequence of this T cell receptor beta chain was determined in a study of blood T cell repertoires in COVID-19 (dated by TCRdb to the early 2020s). Notes on the research overall: The collaborator samples originated in the United States, Italy and Spain and spanned the acute and convalescent phases of COVID-19. The material from the prospective study consisted of cDNA or gDNA derived from T cells, B-cell-depleted T cells, or PBMCs. The samples were drawn from two sources: the first 160 participants of the ongoing ImmuneRACE study, and 950 to 1,500 subjects contributed by 6 global collaborators. Where available, HLA class I and class II types were obtained from metadata supplied by the sample provider rather than from assay-based typing. Deeply sampled blood TCRbeta repertoires from subjects exposed to, actively infected with, or recovered from COVID-19 were included in the dataset. A freely available public database, intended as a resource for researchers studying the immune response to SARS-CoV-2, is where the repertoires were released. Nearly every sample came with metadata listing a de-identified subject ID, COVID-19 status, age in years and sex. Study-wide findings and limitations: The quantity of clinical and demographic metadata differed by source and by participant and was supplied without curation.

TCRbeta CDR3 regions were amplified from genomic DNA using the immunoSEQ Assay, a bias-controlled multiplex PCR. Per the source publication's procedure: The number of nucleated cells in each sample was estimated from the amplification of reference gene primers within the assay. Sequence reads were collapsed and filtered to measure the absolute abundance of every unique TCRbeta CDR3 rearrangement. Productive Simpson clonality was computed per sample as the square root of Simpson's diversity index over productive rearrangements. TCRdb obtained this table from immuneACCESS and retained in-frame rearrangements with V and J assigned. These tables miss some clones; where compared with another copy, unresolved V genes account for less than half of the shortfall, and the remainder is unexplained. For V, J and clone size, that table is used; D and trimming come from the DNA. For this sample there are approximately 250,000 clones; roughly four fifths appear just once. In total, the top ten clones hold about 8% of the sample.

Notes on this clone: The antigen this receptor binds is unknown. Base qualities are not provided; no much larger clone lies one nucleotide away.

Trimming leaves V shorter by 6 bases and J shorter by 1 base, with the junction holding 4 bases beyond the gene matches. There are 15 amino acids in the CDR3, from cysteine to phenylalanine inclusive. CDR3 DNA is the only sequence kept; it has 45 bases, read in frame from the first base. According to the germline V gene, CDR1 reads SNHLY and CDR2 reads FYNNEI. The collaborating institutions used their own protocols to collect whole blood in K2EDTA tubes. For TCRbeta analysis, collaborator samples were shipped as frozen whole blood, as isolated PBMCs, or as DNA extracted from either sample type. The sample was peripheral blood. The V and J genes are TRBV2 and TRBJ2-3, with TRBD1 matching 10 junction bases. The sequence was collected from a woman between 45 and 65 years old with acute or convalescent COVID-19. The CDR3 has the sequence CASRDRGGGTDTQYF. The DNA is TGTGCCAGCAGGGACAGGGGGGGAGGCACAGATACGCAGTATTTT.